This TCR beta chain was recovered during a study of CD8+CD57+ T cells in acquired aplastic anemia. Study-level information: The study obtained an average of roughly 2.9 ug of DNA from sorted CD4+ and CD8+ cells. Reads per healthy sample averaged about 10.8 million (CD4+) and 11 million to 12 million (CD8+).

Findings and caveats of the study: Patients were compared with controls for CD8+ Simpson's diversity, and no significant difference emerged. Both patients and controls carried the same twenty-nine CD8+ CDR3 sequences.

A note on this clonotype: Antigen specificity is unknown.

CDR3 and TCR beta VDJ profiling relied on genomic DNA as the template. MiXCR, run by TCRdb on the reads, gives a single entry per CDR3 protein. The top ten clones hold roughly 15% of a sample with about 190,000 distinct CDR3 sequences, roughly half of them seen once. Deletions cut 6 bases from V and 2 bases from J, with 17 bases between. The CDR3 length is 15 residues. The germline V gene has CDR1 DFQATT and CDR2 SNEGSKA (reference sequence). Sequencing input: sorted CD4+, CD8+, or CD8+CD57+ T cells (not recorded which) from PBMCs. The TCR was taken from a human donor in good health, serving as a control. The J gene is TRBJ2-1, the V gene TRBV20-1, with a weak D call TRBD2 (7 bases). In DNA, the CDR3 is TGCAGTGCGCCCTCCGCGGGGGCCGCCTACAATGAGCAGTTCTTC. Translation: CSAPSAGAAYNEQFF.